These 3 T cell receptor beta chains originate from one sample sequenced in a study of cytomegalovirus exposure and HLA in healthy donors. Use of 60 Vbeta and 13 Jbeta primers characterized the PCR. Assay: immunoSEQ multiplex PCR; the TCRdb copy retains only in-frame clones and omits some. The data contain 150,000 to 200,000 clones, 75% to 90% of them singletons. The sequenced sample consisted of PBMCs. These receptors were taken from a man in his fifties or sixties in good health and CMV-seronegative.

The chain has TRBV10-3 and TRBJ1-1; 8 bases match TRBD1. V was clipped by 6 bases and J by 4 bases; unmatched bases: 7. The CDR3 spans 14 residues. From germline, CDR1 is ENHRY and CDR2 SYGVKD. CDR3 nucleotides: TGTGCCATCAGAGAGACAGGGGTAGCCACTGAAGCTTTCTTT. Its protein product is CAIRETGVATEAFF.

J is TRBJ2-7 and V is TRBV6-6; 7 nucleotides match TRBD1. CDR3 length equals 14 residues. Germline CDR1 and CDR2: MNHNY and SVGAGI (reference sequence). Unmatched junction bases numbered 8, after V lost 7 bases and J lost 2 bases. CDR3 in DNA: TGTGCCAGCATCCCGGGGACAGCAGCCTACGAGCAGTACTTC. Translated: CASIPGTAAYEQYF.

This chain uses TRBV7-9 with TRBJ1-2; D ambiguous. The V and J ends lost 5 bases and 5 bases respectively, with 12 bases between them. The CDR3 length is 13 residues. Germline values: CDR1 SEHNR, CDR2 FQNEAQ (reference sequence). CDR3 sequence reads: CASSRDVPYGYTF. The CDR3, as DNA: TGTGCCAGCAGCCGGGATGTCCCATATGGCTACACCTTC.